This TCR beta chain derives from a study of blood T cell repertoires in COVID-19. Whole-study context: T cells, B-cell-depleted T cells, or PBMCs provided the cDNA or gDNA that served as material.

The CDR3 contains 17 residues. V was clipped by 0 bases and J by 4 bases; unmatched bases: 5. Looked up from germline, CDR1 is KGHSH and CDR2 is LQKENI. Original processing notes: Estimated nucleated cell counts came from reference gene primer amplification. TCRdb keeps only in-frame clones here, not all; method: immunoSEQ multiplex PCR. The V and J calls and clone size are taken from that table; D and trimming were inferred from the DNA. The sample includes around 250,000 clones, approximately 88% of them seen just once. The chain joins TRBV18 to TRBJ2-7; 14 bases map to TRBD2. Sequenced material: peripheral blood. The receptor was derived from a human donor in a cohort sampled during active COVID-19. CDR3 amino acids: CASSPPRLAGGLYEQYF. The DNA of the CDR3 is TGTGCCAGCTCACCACCGCGACTAGCGGGAGGGTTGTACGAGCAGTACTTC.